The 5 T cell receptor beta chains reported below all come from one sample, sequenced in a study of blood T cell repertoires in COVID-19. Some clones are missing from TCRdb's copy, which holds only in-frame ones; the method was immunoSEQ multiplex PCR. The sample lists some 200,000 clones, around 86% seen once, with about 8.9% in the top ten. The sample consisted of PBMCs or T cells enriched from blood (not recorded which). The receptors shown here come from a woman aged 50 to 60 with acute COVID-19.

In its sample, this clone was seen a few times. The chain is built from TRBV3-1 (or the pseudogene TRBV3-2) and TRBJ2-3, with no clear D. This CDR3 contains 13 residues. Germline loops: CDR1 LGHDT, CDR2 YNNKEL (reference sequence). With 3 bases removed from V and 1 base from J, the gap between germline ends came to 5 bases. The CDR3 here is CASSQAGTDTQYF. The CDR3 DNA follows: TGTGCCAGCAGCCAGGCGGGCACAGATACGCAGTATTTT.

The chain combines TRBV7-8 with TRBJ2-7, with a tentative D call TRBD2 (6 bases). The CDR3 is 17 amino acids. The germline V gene has CDR1 SGHVS and CDR2 FQNEAQ. The V and J ends lost 1 base and 2 bases respectively, with 18 bases between them. The CDR3 protein is CASSLGYGSSATYEQYF. For the CDR3, the DNA is TGTGCCAGCAGCTTAGGTTACGGGTCTAGCGCGACCTACGAGCAGTACTTC.

V gene TRBV28 combines with J gene TRBJ1-1; TRBD1 aligns across 8 bases. V lost 5 bases to trimming and J lost 6 bases; unmatched junction nucleotides: 5. This CDR3 spans 13 amino acids. CDR1 is MDHEN, CDR2 SYDVKM, per germline. The CDR3 DNA reads TGTGCCAGCAGTCGTAGGACAGGGTCTGAAGCTTTCTTT. Amino acid sequence: CASSRRTGSEAFF.

The CDR3 DNA follows: TGTGCCAGCAGTTCCCTCGGACAGGCGACGCAGTACTTC. Its protein product is CASSSLGQATQYF. The genes are TRBV6-5 and TRBJ2-7, with 7 bases fitting TRBD1. Per germline, CDR1 MNHEY and CDR2 SVGAGI. The CDR3 runs to 13 residues. The junction had 9 bases not matched to a gene; V was cut back by 4 bases and J by 9 bases.

By sample share, this clone is medium-sized (0.01 to 0.1%). The chain recombines TRBV4-3 with TRBJ2-2; no definite D call. The V gene's germline CDR1 is LGHNA and CDR2 YSLEER. The ends were cut back, 4 bases at V and 7 bases at J, with 10 bases in the middle. The CDR3 consists of 13 residues. CDR3 sequence reads: CASSLGDGGELFF. The DNA for the CDR3 is TGCGCCAGCAGCCTGGGCGACGGCGGGGAGCTGTTTTTT.